This T cell receptor beta chain appears in the sequencing data of a study of cytomegalovirus exposure and HLA in healthy donors. Study results and limitations: Reports state that TCR beta sequences accurately predicted most subjects' HLA-A and HLA-B alleles.

Donors were nominally healthy when sampled, though unrecorded immune exposures were likely. In regard to this clone: Its antigen is unidentified.

Trimming removed 5 bases from V and 4 bases from J; junction bases left unmatched: 6. CDR3 length equals 15 residues. CDR1 and CDR2 from the germline V gene are SGHNT and YYREEE (reference sequence). Primers for the PCR totalled 60 Vbeta and 13 Jbeta. Per the authors' pipeline: About 10 million of about 88 million unique TCR beta chains were shared, per a later count. Profiled with immunoSEQ multiplex PCR; TCRdb holds only in-frame clones, not every one. The V and J calls and clone size are taken from that table; D and trimming were inferred from the DNA. The sample includes around 75,000 clones, about four fifths of them seen just once.

Sequenced: PBMCs. This receptor was identified in a man between 40 and 49 years old in good health and CMV-seronegative. The chain employs TRBV5-4 and TRBJ2-2, with TRBD2 identical over 9 bases. The CDR3 nucleotides read TGTGCCAGCAGTTTAGCGGGGGAGTTCACCGGGGAGCTGTTTTTT. Translation: CASSLAGEFTGELFF.